These T cell receptor beta chains were read from a single sample in a study of CD8+CD57+ T cells in acquired aplastic anemia. One entry per CDR3 protein results from TCRdb running MiXCR on the reads. The sample comprises 95,000 to 120,000 distinct CDR3 sequences, around half of which are singletons, and 30% to 35% rests with the top ten. Sequencing was carried out using sorted CD4+, CD8+, or CD8+CD57+ T cells (not recorded which) from PBMCs. All receptors come from a human donor in good health, serving as a control. The CDR3 runs from the conserved cysteine through the conserved F or W. D genes are given only for firm matches. The size of a clone is reported for some rows only, either as once, few or many, or as a class for expanded clones.

D	J	size	V	CDR3	DNA
.	TRBJ1-1	.	TRBV2	CANRRRLGAFF	TGTGCCAATCGACGGAGGCTGGGCGCTTTCTTT
.	TRBJ2-3	many	TRBV2	CASRWNEQDTQYF	TGTGCCAGCAGGTGGAACGAGCAGGATACGCAGTATTTT
TRBD1	TRBJ1-2	many	TRBV27	CASSPQGAWYGYTF	TGTGCCAGCAGCCCCCAGGGGGCCTGGTATGGCTACACCTTC
.	TRBJ1-2	many	TRBV19	CASSMWGANYGYTF	TGTGCCAGTAGTATGTGGGGAGCTAACTATGGCTACACCTTC
.	TRBJ2-5	many	TRBV7-9	CASSFLLEETQYF	TGTGCCAGCAGCTTTTTATTAGAAGAGACCCAGTACTTC
.	TRBJ1-1	medium-sized	TRBV25-1	CASSVSGLRRHTEAFF	TGTGCCAGCAGTGTTTCAGGGTTAAGGCGACACACTGAAGCTTTCTTT
TRBD1	TRBJ1-1	once	TRBV7-9	CASSAGQGNTEVFF	TGTGCCAGCAGCGCTGGACAGGGGAACACTGAAGTTTTCTTT
.	TRBJ1-2	.	TRBV15	CATSSPTAGYTF	TGTGCCACCAGCAGCCCCACGGCTGGCTACACCTTC
TRBD2	TRBJ2-2	.	TRBV2	CASTPPGRGTGELFF	TGTGCCAGCACCCCCCCTGGGAGGGGCACCGGGGAGCTGTTTTTT
.	TRBJ2-3	few	TRBV5-1	CASSLEGRGDTQYF	TGCGCCAGCAGCTTGGAGGGTCGAGGAGATACGCAGTATTTT
.	TRBJ1-4	.	TRBV6-2/TRBV6-3	CASSYSKVREGVREKLFF	TGTGCCAGCAGTTACTCGAAGGTCAGGGAGGGGGTTAGAGAAAAACTGTTTTTT
.	TRBJ2-3	few	TRBV7-8	CASSPGTPDGSDTQYF	TGTGCCAGCAGCCCCGGGACCCCGGATGGTTCGGATACGCAGTATTTT
TRBD1	TRBJ1-2	many	TRBV11-2	CASSALKQGSNYGYTF	TGTGCCAGCAGCGCCCTCAAACAGGGGAGTAACTATGGCTACACCTTC
.	TRBJ2-5	many	TRBV5-4	CASSLVREETQYF	TGTGCCAGCAGCTTAGTCCGTGAAGAGACCCAGTACTTC
TRBD2	TRBJ2-1	.	TRBV9	CASSGQTSGTGEQFF	TGTGCCAGCAGCGGACAGACTAGCGGGACGGGTGAGCAGTTCTTC
TRBD2	TRBJ2-1	.	TRBV25-1	CASSGGVAGGNEQFF	TGTGCCAGCAGTGGGGGGGTAGCGGGGGGCAATGAGCAGTTCTTC
.	TRBJ2-1	.	TRBV15	CATDSGHTEQFF	TGTGCCACGGACTCGGGTCATACCGAGCAGTTCTTC
.	TRBJ2-1	many	TRBV9	CASSGRTGDNEQFF	TGTGCCAGCAGCGGACGGACTGGGGACAATGAGCAGTTCTTC
.	TRBJ1-3	.	TRBV12-3/TRBV12-4	CASSFGGPGNTIYF	TGTGCCAGCAGTTTCGGAGGACCTGGAAACACCATATATTTT
TRBD2	TRBJ2-7	.	TRBV24-1	CATSDRSSGSVYEQYF	TGTGCCACCAGTGATCGATCTAGCGGGTCGGTCTACGAGCAGTACTTC
.	TRBJ1-5	few	TRBV19	CASSISGQPQHF	TGTGCCAGTAGTATCTCTGGTCAGCCCCAGCATTTT
TRBD2	TRBJ2-3	many	TRBV14	CASSRGLAVGVTDTQYF	TGTGCCAGCAGCCGCGGACTAGCTGTAGGGGTCACAGATACGCAGTATTTT
.	TRBJ2-6	many	TRBV19	CASSISLSGANVLTF	TGTGCCAGTAGTATTTCACTTTCTGGGGCCAACGTCCTGACTTTC
.	TRBJ2-7	.	TRBV29-1	CSVGGREGQYF	TGCAGCGTTGGGGGGAGAGAGGGGCAGTACTTC
.	TRBJ1-1	.	TRBV10-2	CASSESDGLNTEAFF	TGCGCCAGCAGTGAGTCGGACGGCTTGAACACTGAAGCTTTCTTT
.	TRBJ1-1	.	TRBV25-1	CASSESSRVNTEAFF	TGTGCCAGCAGTGAATCCTCACGGGTGAACACTGAAGCTTTCTTT
.	TRBJ1-5	many	TRBV4-3	CASSHDTGRNQPQHF	TGCGCCAGCAGCCATGATACAGGGAGGAATCAGCCCCAGCATTTT
.	TRBJ1-1	.	TRBV12-3/TRBV12-4	CASSFGQFGTEAFF	TGTGCCAGCAGTTTTGGACAGTTCGGCACTGAAGCTTTCTTT
.	TRBJ2-6	.	TRBV6-2/TRBV6-3	CASSWTGANVLTF	TGTGCCAGCAGTTGGACAGGGGCCAACGTCCTGACTTTC
.	TRBJ2-1	many	TRBV9	CASSVGTGDNEQFF	TGTGCCAGCAGCGTCGGGACGGGCGACAATGAGCAGTTCTTC
TRBD1	TRBJ2-7	.	TRBV10-1	CASSEGQAYEQYF	TGCGCCAGCAGTGAGGGACAGGCATACGAGCAGTACTTC
TRBD1	TRBJ1-2	many	TRBV4-3	CASSQTRTGEGSGGYTF	TGCGCCAGCAGCCAAACCAGGACAGGGGAGGGTAGCGGTGGCTACACCTTC
.	TRBJ1-2	.	TRBV2	CASSDDYSF	TGTGCCAGCAGTGATGACTACTCCTTC
TRBD1	TRBJ2-7	many	TRBV13	CASSHNSGGHEQYF	TGTGCCAGCAGCCATAACTCAGGGGGCCACGAGCAGTACTTC
TRBD1	TRBJ2-5	many	TRBV4-3	CASSHRTGRETQYF	TGCGCCAGCAGCCACAGGACAGGGCGTGAGACCCAGTACTTC
.	TRBJ2-7	.	TRBV25-1	CASSSPCSYEQYF	TGTGCCAGCAGTAGCCCGTGCTCCTACGAGCAGTACTTC
.	TRBJ1-2	.	TRBV11-2	CASSSGTTNYGYTF	TGTGCCAGCAGCTCCGGGACGACCAACTATGGCTACACCTTC
.	TRBJ1-4	.	TRBV3-1	CASSGPRVMGNEKLFF	TGTGCCAGCAGCGGACCACGCGTCATGGGAAATGAAAAACTGTTTTTT
.	TRBJ1-1	.	TRBV20-1	CSASGGYDTEAFF	TGCAGTGCTAGTGGAGGGTACGACACTGAAGCTTTCTTT
TRBD1	TRBJ1-6	.	TRBV24-1	CATSSDRVGNSPLHF	TGTGCCACCTCGAGCGACAGGGTGGGTAATTCACCCCTCCACTTT
.	TRBJ1-6	.	TRBV19	CASSITPGVASPLHF	TGTGCCAGTAGTATTACCCCAGGGGTAGCTTCACCCCTCCACTTT
TRBD1	TRBJ1-2	.	TRBV29-1	CSVEAGGRDYGYTF	TGCAGCGTTGAAGCAGGGGGCAGGGACTATGGCTACACCTTC
.	TRBJ1-4	medium-sized	TRBV2	CASRLSVPTNEKLFF	TGTGCCAGCAGGCTTTCTGTTCCAACTAATGAAAAACTGTTTTTT
.	TRBJ1-1	.	TRBV4-3	CASSQEFRESTEAFF	TGCGCCAGCAGCCAAGAATTCCGAGAGTCCACTGAAGCTTTCTTT
.	TRBJ2-1	few	TRBV11-2	CASSPESYNEQFF	TGTGCCAGCAGCCCCGAGAGCTACAATGAGCAGTTCTTC